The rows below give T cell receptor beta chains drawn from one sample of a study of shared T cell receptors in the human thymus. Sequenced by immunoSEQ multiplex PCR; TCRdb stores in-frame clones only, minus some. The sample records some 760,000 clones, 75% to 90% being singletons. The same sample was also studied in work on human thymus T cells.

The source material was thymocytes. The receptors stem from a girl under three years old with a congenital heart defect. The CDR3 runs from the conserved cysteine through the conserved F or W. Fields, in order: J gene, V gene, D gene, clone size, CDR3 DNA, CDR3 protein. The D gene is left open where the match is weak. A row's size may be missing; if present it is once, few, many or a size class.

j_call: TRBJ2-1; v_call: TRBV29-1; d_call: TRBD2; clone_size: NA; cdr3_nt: TGCAGCGTGGAACCTCTAGCGGGGGTGGACAATGAGCAGTTCTTC; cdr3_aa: CSVEPLAGVDNEQFF
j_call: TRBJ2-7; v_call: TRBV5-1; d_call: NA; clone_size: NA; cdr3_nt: TGCGCCAGCAGCATCTCAGCGCGCCTAGCCGCCTACGAGCAGTACTTC; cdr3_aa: CASSISARLAAYEQYF
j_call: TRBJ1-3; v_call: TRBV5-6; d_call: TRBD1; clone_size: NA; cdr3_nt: TGTGCCAGCAGCGGGGGACAGAACTCTGGAAACACCATATATTTT; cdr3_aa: CASSGGQNSGNTIYF
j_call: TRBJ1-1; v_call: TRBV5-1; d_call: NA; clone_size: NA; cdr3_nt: TGCGCCAGCAGACTATCCAAACAGGGTAGAGGGGTGAACACTGAAGCTTTCTTT; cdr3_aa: CASRLSKQGRGVNTEAFF
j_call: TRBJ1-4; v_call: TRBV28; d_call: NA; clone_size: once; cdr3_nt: TGTGCCAGCAGTTTACTTAGTCAGGGCAGGGAAAAACTGTTTTTT; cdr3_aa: CASSLLSQGREKLFF
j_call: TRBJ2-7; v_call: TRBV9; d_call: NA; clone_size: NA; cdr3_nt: TGTGCCAGCAGCGACAGGGAAAGAACCTACGAGCAGTACTTC; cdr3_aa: CASSDRERTYEQYF
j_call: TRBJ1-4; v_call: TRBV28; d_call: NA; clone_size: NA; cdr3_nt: TGTGCCAGCTTCCCCCACACCCCGGGGGGGTGCTGGCGAACAACTAATGAAAAACTGTTTTTT; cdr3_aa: CASFPHTPGGCWRTTNEKLFF
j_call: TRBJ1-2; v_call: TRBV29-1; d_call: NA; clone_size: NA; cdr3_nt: TGCAGCGCCAAGGACAATATAAACTATGGCTACACCTTC; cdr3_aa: CSAKDNINYGYTF
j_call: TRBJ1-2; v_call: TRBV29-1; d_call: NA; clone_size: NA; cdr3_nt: TGCAGCGTTGTTAGTGGGAGGCAGGGCTACACCTTC; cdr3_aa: CSVVSGRQGYTF
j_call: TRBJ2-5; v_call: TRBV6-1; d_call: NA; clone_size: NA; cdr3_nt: TGTGCCAGCAGTGAAGGCGAGCTCCAAGAGACCCAGTACTTC; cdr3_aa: CASSEGELQETQYF
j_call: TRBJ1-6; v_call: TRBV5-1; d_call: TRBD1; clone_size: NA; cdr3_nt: TGCGCCAGCAGACAGAGAGGGACAGGGGCGTCACCCCTCCACTTT; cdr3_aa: CASRQRGTGASPLHF
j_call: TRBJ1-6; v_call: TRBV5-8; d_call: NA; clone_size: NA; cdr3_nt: TGTGCCAGCAGAGGGGTAATCAATCGGGTGGCGGATTCACCCCTCCACTTT; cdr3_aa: CASRGVINRVADSPLHF
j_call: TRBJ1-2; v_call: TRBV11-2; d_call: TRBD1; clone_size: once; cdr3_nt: TGTGCCAGCAGCCCACGGCGTTCGACAGGGGGTGCACCCTATGGCTACACCTTC; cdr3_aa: CASSPRRSTGGAPYGYTF
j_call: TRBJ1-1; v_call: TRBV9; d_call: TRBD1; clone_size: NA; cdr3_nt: TGTGCCAGCAGCACCTACCTAGGGACAGGGAACACTGAAGCTTTCTTT; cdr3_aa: CASSTYLGTGNTEAFF
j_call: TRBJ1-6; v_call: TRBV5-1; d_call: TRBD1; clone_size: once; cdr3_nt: TGCGCCAGCGGTGTGGCAGGGGGGTCACCCCTCCACTTT; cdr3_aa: CASGVAGGSPLHF
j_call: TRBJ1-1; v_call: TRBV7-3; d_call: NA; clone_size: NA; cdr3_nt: TGTGCCAGCAGCTTAGTGGGACTCCACACTGAAGCTTTCTTT; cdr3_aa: CASSLVGLHTEAFF
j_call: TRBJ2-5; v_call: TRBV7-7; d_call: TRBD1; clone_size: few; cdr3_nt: TGTGCTAGCAGCCTGGAAGGACAGGGAGAATGGAAGACCCAGTACTTC; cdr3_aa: CASSLEGQGEWKTQYF
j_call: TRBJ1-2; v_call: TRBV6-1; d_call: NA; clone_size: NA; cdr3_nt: TGTGCCAGCAGTGCTCATCAGGGGCGAAACTATGGCTACACCTTC; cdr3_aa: CASSAHQGRNYGYTF
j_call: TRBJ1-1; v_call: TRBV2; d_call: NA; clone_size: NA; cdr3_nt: TGTGCCAGCATCCCCAGTTCGAACACTGAAGCTTTCTTT; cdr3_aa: CASIPSSNTEAFF
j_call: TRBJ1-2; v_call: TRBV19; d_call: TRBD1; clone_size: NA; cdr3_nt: TGTGCCAGTAGTATACCGGGACAGGGGGTCAGGCCGGATGGCTACACCTTC; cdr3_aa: CASSIPGQGVRPDGYTF
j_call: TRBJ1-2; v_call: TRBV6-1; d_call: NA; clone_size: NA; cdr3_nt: TGTGCCAGCGAACCTCCCCCCCGAGGCCAATGGGGCTACACCTTC; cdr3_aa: CASEPPPRGQWGYTF
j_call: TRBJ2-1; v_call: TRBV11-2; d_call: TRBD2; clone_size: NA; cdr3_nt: TGTGCCAGCAGCTTAGATCGTGATGGCGGGGGACGGGATGAGCAGTTCTTC; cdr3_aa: CASSLDRDGGGRDEQFF
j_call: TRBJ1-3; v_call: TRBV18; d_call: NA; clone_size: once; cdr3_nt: TGTGCCAGCTCACCACGGGACACCTCTGGAAACACCATATATTTT; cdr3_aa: CASSPRDTSGNTIYF
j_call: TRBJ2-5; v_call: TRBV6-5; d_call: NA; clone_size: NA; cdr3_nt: TGTGCCAGCAGCCTGACTATGGTTGACGAGACCCAGTACTTC; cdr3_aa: CASSLTMVDETQYF
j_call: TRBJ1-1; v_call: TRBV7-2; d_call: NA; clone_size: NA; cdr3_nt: TGTGCCAGCAGTCCACAGGGTCGGAACACTGAAGCTTTCTTT; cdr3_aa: CASSPQGRNTEAFF